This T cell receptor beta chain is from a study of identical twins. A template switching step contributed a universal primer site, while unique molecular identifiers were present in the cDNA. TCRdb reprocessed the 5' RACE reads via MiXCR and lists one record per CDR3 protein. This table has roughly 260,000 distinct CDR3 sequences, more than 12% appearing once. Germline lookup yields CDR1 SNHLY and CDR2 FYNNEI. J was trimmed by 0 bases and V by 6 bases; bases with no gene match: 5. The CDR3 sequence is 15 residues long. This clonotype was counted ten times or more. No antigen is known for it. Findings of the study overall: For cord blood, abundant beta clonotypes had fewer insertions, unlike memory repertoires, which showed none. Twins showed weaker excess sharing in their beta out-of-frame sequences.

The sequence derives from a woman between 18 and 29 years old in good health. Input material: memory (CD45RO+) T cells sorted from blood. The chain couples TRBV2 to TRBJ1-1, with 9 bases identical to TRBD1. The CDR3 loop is CASRDRGFLNTEAFF. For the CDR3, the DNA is TGTGCCAGCAGGGACAGGGGCTTTTTGAACACTGAAGCTTTCTTT.